The 9 T cell receptor beta chains in this list originate from one sample, sequenced in a study of T cell repertoires in cytomegalovirus infection. TCRdb analysed the reads with MiXCR anew, one entry per CDR3 protein. This sample has about 150,000 distinct CDR3 sequences, with around 24% found just once. Sequencing used PBMCs. These receptors were collected from a human donor in good health (CMV status not recorded). Some clones in this sample may be carry-over from other donors' samples.

The gene calls are TRBV4-1 and TRBJ2-5, with D uncertain. The CDR3 contains 15 residues. Trimming took off 0 bases at V and 5 bases at J, with 13 bases between the two ends. Per the germline V gene, CDR1 is MGHRA and CDR2 is YSYEKL. The CDR3 loop is CASSQDGRSSETQYF. CDR3 DNA: TGCGCCAGCAGCCAAGATGGAAGGAGCTCGGAGACCCAGTACTTC.

This clonotype occurred a few times. This chain uses TRBV6-1 with TRBJ2-1; TRBD2 matches 15 bases. Per the germline V gene, CDR1 is MNHNS and CDR2 is SASEGT. This CDR3 has 17 amino acids. The junction had 7 bases not matched to a gene; V was cut back by 4 bases and J by 6 bases. The CDR3 loop is CASSGAGLAGGVNEQFF. The CDR3 DNA is TGTGCCAGCAGTGGCGCGGGACTAGCGGGAGGAGTCAATGAGCAGTTCTTC.

This clonotype has just a few counts. V usage is TRBV9 and J usage is TRBJ2-5; D call uncertain. Germline assignment: CDR1 SGDLS and CDR2 YYNGEE. V lost 0 bases and J 4 bases, leaving 10 bases between the germline ends. CDR3 length equals 14 residues. The CDR3, as DNA: TGTGCCAGCAGCGTAGGGACGACACCAGAGACCCAGTACTTC. Translating it yields CASSVGTTPETQYF.

This clonotype was counted between two and nine times. The genes are TRBV12-3 or TRBV12-4 and TRBJ2-2; D uncertain. The CDR3 has 14 residues. Trimming shortened V by 5 bases and J by 6 bases, and 13 bases separated the two germline ends. CDR3 loop: CASSTKPGAGELFF. The CDR3 nucleotides read TGTGCCAGCAGTACGAAGCCTGGCGCCGGGGAGCTGTTTTTT.

This clonotype has a handful of counts. The DNA for the CDR3 is TGCAGTGCCCCCACCACAACTAATGAAAAACTGTTTTTT. The encoded protein is CSAPTTTNEKLFF. The chain combines TRBV20-1 with TRBJ1-4; D is unclear. The CDR3 is 13 residues long. V was cut by 6 bases and J by 0 bases, with 8 bases left in between. Germline-derived CDR1 and CDR2 are DFQATT and SNEGSKA (reference sequence).

This clonotype was detected ten times or more. The rearrangement uses TRBV7-9 and TRBJ1-5; 8 bases agree with TRBD1. This CDR3 is 14 amino acids long. V gave up 6 bases and J gave up 7 bases; unmatched junction bases: 8. Germline-derived CDR1 and CDR2 are SEHNR and FQNEAQ (reference sequence). DNA of the CDR3: TGTGCCAGCAGTTCTGACAGGGGTCACCAGCCCCAGCATTTT. This sequence encodes CASSSDRGHQPQHF.

This clonotype was detected a few times. The rearrangement uses TRBV5-5 and TRBJ1-5, with 11 bases fitting TRBD1. The V gene end was trimmed by 0 bases and the J gene end by 7 bases; junction bases not matched to a gene: 3. Germline assignment: CDR1 SGHKS and CDR2 YYEKEE (reference sequence). This CDR3 is 15 amino acids long. CDR3 DNA sequence: TGTGCCAGCAGCTTGGGGACAGGGGGCTTGCAGCCCCAGCATTTT. Amino acids: CASSLGTGGLQPQHF.

On this clonotype itself: With a much larger clone just one base away, this may be a read error. The rearrangement joins TRBV6-5 to TRBJ2-7; 12 nucleotides match TRBD1. The CDR3 runs to 14 residues. The germline V gene has CDR1 MNHEY and CDR2 SVGAGI. The CDR3 DNA reads as TGTACCAGCAGTCCGGGACAGGGGGCATACGAGCAGTACTTC. It translates to CTSSPGQGAYEQYF.

The chain combines TRBV7-6 with TRBJ1-1, with 8 bases aligning to TRBD1. The CDR3 extends over 15 amino acids. Germline V gene lookup returns CDR1 SGHVS and CDR2 FNYEAQ. V lost 4 bases to trimming and J lost 4 bases; unmatched junction nucleotides: 8. As DNA, the CDR3 is TGTGCCAGCAGCTCCAGGGGGCAGGGGATCACTGAAGCTTTCTTT. It is translated as CASSSRGQGITEAFF.